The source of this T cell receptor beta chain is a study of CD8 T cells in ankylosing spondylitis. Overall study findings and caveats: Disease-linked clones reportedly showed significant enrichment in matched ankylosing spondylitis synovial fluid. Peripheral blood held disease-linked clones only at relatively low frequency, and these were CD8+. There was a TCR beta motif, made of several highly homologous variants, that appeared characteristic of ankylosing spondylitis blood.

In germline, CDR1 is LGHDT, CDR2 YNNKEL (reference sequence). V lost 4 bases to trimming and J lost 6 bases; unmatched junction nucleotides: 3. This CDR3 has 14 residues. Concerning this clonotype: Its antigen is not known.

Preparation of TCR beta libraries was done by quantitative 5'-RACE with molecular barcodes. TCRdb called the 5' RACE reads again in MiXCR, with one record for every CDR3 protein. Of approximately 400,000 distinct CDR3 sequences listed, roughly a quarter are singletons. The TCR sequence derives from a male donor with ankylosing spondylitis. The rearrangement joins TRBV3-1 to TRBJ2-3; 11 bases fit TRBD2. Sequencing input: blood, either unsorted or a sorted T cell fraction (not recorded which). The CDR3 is CASSPTSGIDTQYF. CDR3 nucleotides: TGTGCCAGCAGCCCGACTAGCGGGATCGATACGCAGTATTTT.